The following is a TCR beta chain sequence with its context. Its antigen is not identified. Profiling relied on immunoSEQ multiplex PCR, and the TCRdb table lists in-frame clones only, not all of them. The data hold about 190,000 clones, with more than 75% observed a single time. The sample belongs to a study of cytomegalovirus exposure and HLA in healthy donors. Whole-study context: The 130 or so validation repertoires used a platform that matched the one used for the roughly 700 first-cohort repertoires, as a later analysis reported.

Study conclusions and caveats: Rarity characterized most TCR sequences, yet some public TCRs appeared in many donors. Subsequent analysis showed first-cohort TCR clusters tending to co-occur in some 110 validation repertoires.

The CDR3 extends over 14 amino acids. Germline CDR1 SGDLS, CDR2 YYNGEE. The germline V and J ends were trimmed by 6 bases and 0 bases, with 12 bases remaining between them. The receptor was derived from a man aged 18 to 29 in good health and CMV-seropositive. The chain has TRBV9 and TRBJ1-1; D unresolved. Sequencing was performed on PBMCs. The CDR3 spells CASNFGLLNTEAFF. As DNA, the CDR3 is TGTGCCAGCAATTTCGGACTTTTGAACACTGAAGCTTTCTTT.